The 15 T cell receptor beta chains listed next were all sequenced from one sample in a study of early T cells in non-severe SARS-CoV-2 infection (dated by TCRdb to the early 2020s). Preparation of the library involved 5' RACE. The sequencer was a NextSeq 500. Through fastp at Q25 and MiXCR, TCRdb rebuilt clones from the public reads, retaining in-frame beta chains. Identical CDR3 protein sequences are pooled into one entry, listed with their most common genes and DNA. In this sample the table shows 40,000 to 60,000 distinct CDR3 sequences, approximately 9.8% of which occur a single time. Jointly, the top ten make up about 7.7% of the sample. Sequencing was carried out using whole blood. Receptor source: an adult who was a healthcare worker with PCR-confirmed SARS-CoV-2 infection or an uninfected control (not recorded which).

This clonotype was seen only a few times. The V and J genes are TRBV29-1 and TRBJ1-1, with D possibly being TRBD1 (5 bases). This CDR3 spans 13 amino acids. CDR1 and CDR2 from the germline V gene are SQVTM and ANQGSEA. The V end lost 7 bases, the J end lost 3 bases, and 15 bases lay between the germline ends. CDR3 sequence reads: CSARPGGDTEAFF. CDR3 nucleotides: TGCAGCGCTAGGCCGGGGGGGGACACTGAAGCTTTCTTT.

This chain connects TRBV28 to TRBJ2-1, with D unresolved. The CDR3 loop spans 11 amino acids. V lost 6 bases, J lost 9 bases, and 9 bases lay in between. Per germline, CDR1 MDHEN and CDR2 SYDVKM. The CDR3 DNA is TGTGCCAGCAGAGCTTCCCGTGAGCAGTTCTTC. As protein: CASRASREQFF.

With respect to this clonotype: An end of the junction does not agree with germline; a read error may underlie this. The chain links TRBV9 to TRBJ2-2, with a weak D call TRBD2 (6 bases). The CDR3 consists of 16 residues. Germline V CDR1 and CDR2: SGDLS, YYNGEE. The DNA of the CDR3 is TGTGCCTGCAGCGTAGAGTTAGCGGTTAACACCGGGGAGCTGTTTTTT. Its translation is CACSVELAVNTGELFF.

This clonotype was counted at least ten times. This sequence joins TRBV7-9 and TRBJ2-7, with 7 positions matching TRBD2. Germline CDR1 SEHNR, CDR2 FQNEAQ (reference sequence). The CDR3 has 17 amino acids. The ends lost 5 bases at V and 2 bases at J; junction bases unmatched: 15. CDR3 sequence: CASSRKGGGTYPYEQYF. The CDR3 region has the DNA TGTGCCAGCAGCCGCAAGGGCGGGGGTACCTACCCCTACGAGCAGTACTTC.

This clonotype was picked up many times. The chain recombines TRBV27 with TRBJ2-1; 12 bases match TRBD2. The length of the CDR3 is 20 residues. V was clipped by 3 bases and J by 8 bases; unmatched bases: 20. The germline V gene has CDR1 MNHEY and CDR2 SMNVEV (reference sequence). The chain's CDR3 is CASSFYPIPRTSGTEDEQFF. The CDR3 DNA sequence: TGTGCCAGCAGTTTTTATCCCATCCCACGGACTAGCGGGACCGAGGATGAGCAGTTCTTC.

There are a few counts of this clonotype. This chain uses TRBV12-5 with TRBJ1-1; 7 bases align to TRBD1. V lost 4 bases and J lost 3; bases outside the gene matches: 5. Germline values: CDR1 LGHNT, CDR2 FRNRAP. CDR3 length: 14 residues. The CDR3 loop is CASGSGTDYTEAFF. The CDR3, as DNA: TGTGCTAGTGGTTCAGGGACAGATTACACTGAAGCTTTCTTT. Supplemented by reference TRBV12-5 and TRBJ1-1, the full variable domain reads DARVTQTPRHKVTEMGQEVTMRCQPILGHNTVFWYRQTMMQGLELLAYFRNRAPLDDSGMPKDRFSAEMPDATLATLKIQPSEPRDSAVYFCASGSGTDYTEAFFGQGTRLTVV.

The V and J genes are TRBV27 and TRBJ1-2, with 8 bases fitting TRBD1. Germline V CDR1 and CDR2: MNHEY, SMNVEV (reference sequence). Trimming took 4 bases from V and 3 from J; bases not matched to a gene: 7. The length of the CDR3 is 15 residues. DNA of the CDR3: TGTGCCAGCAGTTCCCCAGGGGGCCTAGACTATGGCTACACCTTC. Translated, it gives CASSSPGGLDYGYTF.

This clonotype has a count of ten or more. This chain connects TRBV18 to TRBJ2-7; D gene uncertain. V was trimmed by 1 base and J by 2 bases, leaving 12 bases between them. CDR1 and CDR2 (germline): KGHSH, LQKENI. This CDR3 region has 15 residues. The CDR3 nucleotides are TGTGCCAGCTCACCACGAGGTCTCGGAACCTACGAGCAGTACTTC. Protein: CASSPRGLGTYEQYF.

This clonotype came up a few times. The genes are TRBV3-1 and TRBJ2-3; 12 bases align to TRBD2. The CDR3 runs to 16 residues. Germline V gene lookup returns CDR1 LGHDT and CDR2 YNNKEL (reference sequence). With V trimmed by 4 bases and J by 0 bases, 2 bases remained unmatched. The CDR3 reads CASSRTSGISTDTQYF. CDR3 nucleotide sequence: TGTGCCAGCAGCCGGACTAGCGGGATAAGCACAGATACGCAGTATTTT.

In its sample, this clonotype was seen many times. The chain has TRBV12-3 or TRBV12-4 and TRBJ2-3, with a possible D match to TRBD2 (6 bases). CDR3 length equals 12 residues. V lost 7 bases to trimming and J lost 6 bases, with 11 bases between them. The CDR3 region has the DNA TGTGCCAGCACGGAGGGGCAGGATACGCAGTATTTT. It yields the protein CASTEGQDTQYF.

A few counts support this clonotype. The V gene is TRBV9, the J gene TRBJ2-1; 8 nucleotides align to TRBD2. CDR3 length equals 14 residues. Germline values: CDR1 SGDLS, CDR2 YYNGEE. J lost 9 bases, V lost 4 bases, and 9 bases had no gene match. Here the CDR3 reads CASSPPRTSFEQFF. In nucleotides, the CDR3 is TGTGCCAGCAGCCCCCCAAGGACTAGCTTTGAGCAGTTCTTC.

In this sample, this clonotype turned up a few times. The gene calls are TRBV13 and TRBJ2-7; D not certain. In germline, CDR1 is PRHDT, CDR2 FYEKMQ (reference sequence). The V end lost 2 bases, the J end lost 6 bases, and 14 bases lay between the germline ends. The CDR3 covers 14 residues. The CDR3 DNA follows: TGTGCCAGCAGCTTACCGCAAGGTCCGGGCGAGCAGTACTTC. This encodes CASSLPQGPGEQYF.

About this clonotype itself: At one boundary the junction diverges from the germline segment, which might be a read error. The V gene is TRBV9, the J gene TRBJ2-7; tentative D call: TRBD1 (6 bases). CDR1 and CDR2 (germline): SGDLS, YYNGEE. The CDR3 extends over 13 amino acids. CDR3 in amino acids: CASSVGQSYEQYF. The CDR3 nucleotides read TGCGCCAGCAGCGTAGGACAGTCCTACGAGCAGTACTTC.

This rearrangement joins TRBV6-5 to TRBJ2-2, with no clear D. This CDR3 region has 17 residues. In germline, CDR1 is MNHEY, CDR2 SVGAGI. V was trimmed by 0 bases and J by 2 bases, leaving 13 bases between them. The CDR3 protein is CASSYSGRIRNTGELFF. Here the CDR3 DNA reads TGTGCCAGCAGTTACTCCGGTCGAATCAGAAACACCGGGGAGCTGTTTTTT.

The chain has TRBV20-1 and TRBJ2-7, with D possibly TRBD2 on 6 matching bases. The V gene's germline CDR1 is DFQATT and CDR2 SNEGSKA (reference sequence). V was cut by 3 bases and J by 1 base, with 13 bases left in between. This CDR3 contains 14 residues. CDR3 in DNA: TGCAGTGCTAGGGGTAGCGGTTCATCCTACGAGCAGTACTTC. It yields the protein CSARGSGSSYEQYF.